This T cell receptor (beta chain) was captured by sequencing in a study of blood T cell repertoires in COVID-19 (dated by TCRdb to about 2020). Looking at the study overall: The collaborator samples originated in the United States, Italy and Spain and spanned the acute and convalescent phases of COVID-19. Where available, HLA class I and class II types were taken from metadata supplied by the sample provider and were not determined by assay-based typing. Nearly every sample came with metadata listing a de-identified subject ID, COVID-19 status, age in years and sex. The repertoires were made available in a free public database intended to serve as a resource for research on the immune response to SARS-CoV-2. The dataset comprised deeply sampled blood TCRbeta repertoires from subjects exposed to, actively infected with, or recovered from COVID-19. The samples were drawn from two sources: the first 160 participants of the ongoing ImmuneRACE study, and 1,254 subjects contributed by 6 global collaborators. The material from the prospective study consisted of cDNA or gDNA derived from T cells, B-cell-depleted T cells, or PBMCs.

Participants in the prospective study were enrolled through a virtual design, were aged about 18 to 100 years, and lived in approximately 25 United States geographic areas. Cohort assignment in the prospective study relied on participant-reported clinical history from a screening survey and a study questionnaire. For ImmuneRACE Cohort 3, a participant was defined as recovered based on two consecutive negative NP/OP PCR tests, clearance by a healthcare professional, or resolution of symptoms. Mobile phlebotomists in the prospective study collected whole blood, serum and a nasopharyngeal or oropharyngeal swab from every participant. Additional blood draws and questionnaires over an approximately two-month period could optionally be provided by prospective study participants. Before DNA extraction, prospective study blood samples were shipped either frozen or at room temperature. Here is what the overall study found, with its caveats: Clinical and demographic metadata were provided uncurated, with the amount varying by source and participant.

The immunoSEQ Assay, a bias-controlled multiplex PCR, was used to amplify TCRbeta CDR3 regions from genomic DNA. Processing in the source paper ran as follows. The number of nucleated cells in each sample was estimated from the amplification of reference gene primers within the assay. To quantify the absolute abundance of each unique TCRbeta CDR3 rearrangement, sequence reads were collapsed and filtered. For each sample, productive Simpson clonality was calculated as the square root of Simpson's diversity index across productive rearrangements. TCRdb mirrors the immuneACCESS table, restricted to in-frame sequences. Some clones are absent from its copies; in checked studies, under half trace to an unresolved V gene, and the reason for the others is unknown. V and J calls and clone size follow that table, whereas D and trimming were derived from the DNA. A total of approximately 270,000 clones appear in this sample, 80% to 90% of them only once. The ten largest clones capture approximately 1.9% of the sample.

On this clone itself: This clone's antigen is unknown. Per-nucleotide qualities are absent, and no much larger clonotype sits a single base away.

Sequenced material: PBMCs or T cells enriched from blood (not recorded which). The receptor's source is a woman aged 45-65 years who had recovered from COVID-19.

The bases are TGTGCCAGCTCACCGATCCCCCCGACACTCACCGGGGAGCTGTTTTTT. It specifies CASSPIPPTLTGELFF. The chain couples TRBV18 to TRBJ2-2, with no confident D gene call. Its CDR3 holds 16 amino acids, cysteine through phenylalanine. Left in the record is the CDR3 DNA by itself, 48 bases read in frame from the first base. V drops 3 bases and J drops 4 bases, leaving 15 bases in between. The CDR1 and CDR2 encoded by the germline V gene are KGHSH and LQKENI.